This T cell receptor beta chain was observed in a study of blood T cell repertoires in COVID-19. Study information: Sites across the United States, Italy and Spain contributed samples from acute and convalescent COVID-19.

Enrollees, about 18 to 95 years old, lived in roughly 24 US areas. The table came from immunoSEQ multiplex PCR; TCRdb's copy has only in-frame clones and leaves some out. The sample has about 240,000 clones, approximately 90% seen once; the top ten hold over 4%. Germline V gene data show CDR1 as LNHDA and CDR2 as SQIVND (reference sequence). V was clipped by 7 bases and J by 7 bases; unmatched bases: 12. The CDR3 loop spans 15 amino acids. This TCR was recovered from a woman younger than 45 who had recovered from COVID-19. The sequencing input was PBMCs or T cells enriched from blood (not recorded which). V is TRBV19 and J is TRBJ1-5; 8 bases match TRBD1. The CDR3 sequence: CASTVGQGQAQPQHF. CDR3 nucleotide sequence: TGTGCCAGTACCGTAGGACAGGGTCAGGCCCAGCCCCAGCATTTT.